This TCR beta chain was recorded in a study of human T cells and chemical hapten exposure. Study-level information: Per-sample TCR yield variability stemmed mainly from small pooled library volume differences.

The time point was: healthy volunteer bleed at 6 weeks. It was unfractionated whole blood from which total RNA was extracted. Attachment of unique molecular identifiers to individual cDNA molecules was performed in the library. MiXCR, run by TCRdb on the RACE reads, gives a single entry per CDR3 protein. The data show 65,000 to 95,000 distinct CDR3 sequences, 8.5% to 9.5% seen once. As concerns this clonotype: As yet, its antigen is unknown.

This CDR3 is 13 amino acids long. The V gene lost 3 bases and the J gene lost 7 bases, with 13 bases spanning the gap. Germline-derived CDR1 and CDR2 are SGDLS and YYNGEE. The study, taken as a whole, reports: There was no change with DPC sensitization in TCRs above 1 in 1000 frequency.

The sequence derives from a female donor in good health. Some clones in this sample may be carry-over from other donors' samples. Sequencing input: whole blood. This sequence joins TRBV9 and TRBJ1-1; no firm D call. This CDR3 is CASSGAGRSEAFF. Written as DNA, the CDR3 is TGTGCCAGCAGCGGAGCAGGACGTAGTGAAGCTTTCTTT.